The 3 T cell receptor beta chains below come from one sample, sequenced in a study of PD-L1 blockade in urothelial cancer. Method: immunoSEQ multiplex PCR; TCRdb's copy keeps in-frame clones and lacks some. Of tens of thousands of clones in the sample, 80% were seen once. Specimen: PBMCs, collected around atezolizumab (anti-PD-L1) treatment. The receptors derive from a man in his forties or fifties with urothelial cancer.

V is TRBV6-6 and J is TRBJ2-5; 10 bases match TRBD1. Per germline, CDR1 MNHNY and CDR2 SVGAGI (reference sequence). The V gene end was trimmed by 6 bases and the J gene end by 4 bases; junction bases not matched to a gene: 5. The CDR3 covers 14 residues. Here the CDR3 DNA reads TGTGCCAGCAGGGCCGGGACAGGGGTAGAGACCCAGTACTTC. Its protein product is CASRAGTGVETQYF.

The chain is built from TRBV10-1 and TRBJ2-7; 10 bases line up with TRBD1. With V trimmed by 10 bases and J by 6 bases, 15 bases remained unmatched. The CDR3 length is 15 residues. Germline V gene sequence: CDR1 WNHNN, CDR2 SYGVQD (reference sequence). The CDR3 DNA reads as TGCGCCATCCGAGTCCGGGACAGGGGAATGGGCGAGCAGTACTTC. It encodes CAIRVRDRGMGEQYF.

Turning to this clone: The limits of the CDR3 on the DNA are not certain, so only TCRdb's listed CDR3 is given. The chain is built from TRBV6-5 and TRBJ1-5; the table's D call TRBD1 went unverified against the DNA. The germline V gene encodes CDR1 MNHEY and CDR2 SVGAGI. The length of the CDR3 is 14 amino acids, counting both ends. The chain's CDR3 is CASSTSDSHQPQHF.